This T cell receptor (beta chain) is from a study of blood T cell repertoires in COVID-19. Whole-study context: Collection of acute and convalescent COVID-19 samples took place in the United States, Italy and Spain.

Trimming took 7 bases from V and 3 from J, leaving 7 bases between them. The CDR3 has 12 residues. In the source study's methods: Reference gene primer amplification gave nucleated cell count estimates. TCRdb's copy holds only in-frame clones and misses some; the assay was immunoSEQ multiplex PCR. The V and J calls and the clone size are those of that table, but D and trimming were determined from the DNA. The table lists around 250,000 clones, over 80% of them singletons. V gene TRBV12-3 or TRBV12-4 combines with J gene TRBJ1-5; no clear D gene. Material for sequencing was PBMCs or T cells enriched from blood (not recorded which). The sequence was obtained from a human donor in a cohort exposed to, infected with or recovered from COVID-19 (not recorded which). The donor label of this sample is uncertain. The CDR3 DNA is TGTGCCAGCAAACGGTACAATCAGCCCCAGCATTTT. This encodes CASKRYNQPQHF.